This T cell receptor beta chain was retrieved from a study of blood T cell repertoires in COVID-19. Across the study: There were acute and convalescent COVID-19 samples, and they came from the United States, Italy and Spain. The analysed material was cDNA or gDNA that came from T cells, B-cell-depleted T cells, or PBMCs.

This clone was picked up one time. Authors' processing steps: Estimation of nucleated cell counts was performed using reference gene primer amplification. Profiling relied on immunoSEQ multiplex PCR, and the TCRdb table lists in-frame clones only, not all of them. V and J calls and clone size are given by that table; D and trimming were obtained from the DNA. The sample lists about 300,000 clones; around nine tenths were seen once. With 0 bases removed from V and 2 bases from J, the gap between germline ends came to 11 bases. This CDR3 is built from 15 residues. The germline gives CDR1 LGHNA, CDR2 YSLEER.

Sequencing used peripheral blood. The J gene is TRBJ2-7, the V gene TRBV4-3; D gene ambiguous. This clonotype was sampled from a man between 65 and 85 years old with acute or convalescent COVID-19. CDR3 sequence reads: CASSQDPAGTYEQYF. CDR3 DNA: TGCGCCAGCAGCCAAGATCCTGCAGGAACCTACGAGCAGTACTTC.